The 2 T cell receptor beta chains below all came from one sample that was sequenced in a study of blood T cells in healthy people across ages. Then a second PCR, running roughly 6 to 12 cycles, was carried out with a sample-barcoded 5' primer and a J-beta primer mix. MiXCR, applied by TCRdb to the 5' RACE reads, yields one record per CDR3 protein. The sample holds about 780,000 distinct CDR3 sequences; about half are singletons and the top ten take 15% to 20%. The sample taken for sequencing was blood. These TCRs come from a man at least 80 years old in good health.

The rearrangement uses TRBV12-3 or TRBV12-4 and TRBJ2-7; no clear D. The CDR3 covers 14 residues. V gave up 1 base and J gave up 6 bases, with 13 bases separating them. CDR3 residues: CASSLGTPVPEQYF. The DNA of the CDR3 is TGTGCCAGCAGTTTAGGGACGCCCGTTCCCGAGCAGTACTTC.

There are a few counts of this clonotype. The chain is built from TRBV6-5 and TRBJ1-1; D is perhaps TRBD1 (6 bases). Germline-derived CDR1 and CDR2 are MNHEY and SVGAGI. V lost 5 bases and J lost 1, with 14 bases in between. This CDR3 comprises 15 residues. CDR3 nucleotides: TGTGCCAGCAGTACTTTCCGGGACAAGAACACTGAAGCTTTCTTT. Amino acids: CASSTFRDKNTEAFF.